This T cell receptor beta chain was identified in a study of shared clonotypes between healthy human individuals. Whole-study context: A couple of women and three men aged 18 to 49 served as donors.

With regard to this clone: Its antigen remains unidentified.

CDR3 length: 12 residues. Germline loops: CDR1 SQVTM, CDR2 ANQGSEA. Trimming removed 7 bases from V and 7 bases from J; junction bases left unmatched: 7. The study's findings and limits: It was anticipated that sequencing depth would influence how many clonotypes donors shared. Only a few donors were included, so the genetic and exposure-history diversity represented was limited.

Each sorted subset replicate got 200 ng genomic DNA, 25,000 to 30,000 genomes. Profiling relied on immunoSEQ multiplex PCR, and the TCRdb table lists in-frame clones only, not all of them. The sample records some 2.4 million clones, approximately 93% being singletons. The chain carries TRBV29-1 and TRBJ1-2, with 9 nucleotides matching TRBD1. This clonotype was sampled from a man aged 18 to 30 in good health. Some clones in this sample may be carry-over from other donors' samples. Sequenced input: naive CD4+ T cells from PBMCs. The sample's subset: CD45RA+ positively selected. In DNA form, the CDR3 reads TGCAGCGGCCGACAGGGGGAGGGTGGCTACACCTTC. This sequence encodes CSGRQGEGGYTF.